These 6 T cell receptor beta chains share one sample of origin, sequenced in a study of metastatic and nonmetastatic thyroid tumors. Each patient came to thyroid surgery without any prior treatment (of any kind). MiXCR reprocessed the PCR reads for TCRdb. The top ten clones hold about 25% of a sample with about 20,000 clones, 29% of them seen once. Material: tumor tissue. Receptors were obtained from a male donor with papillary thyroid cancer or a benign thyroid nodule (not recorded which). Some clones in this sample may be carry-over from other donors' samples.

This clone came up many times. CDR3 protein: CASSQDPLSTRYF. CDR3 nucleotide sequence: TGTGCCAGCAGCCAAGATCCCTTGAGTACCAGGTACTTC. The chain employs TRBV3-1 and TRBJ2-7, with D uncertain. CDR3 length equals 13 residues. Trimming pared 0 bases from V and 12 bases from J, leaving 15 bases between. Germline lookup yields CDR1 LGHDT and CDR2 YNNKEL (reference sequence).

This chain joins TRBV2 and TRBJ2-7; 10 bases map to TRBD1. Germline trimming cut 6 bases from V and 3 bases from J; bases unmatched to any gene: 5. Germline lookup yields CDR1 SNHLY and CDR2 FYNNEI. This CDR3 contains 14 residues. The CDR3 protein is CASSRDRGFYEQYF. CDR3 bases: TGTGCCAGCAGCCGGGACAGGGGCTTCTACGAGCAGTACTTC.

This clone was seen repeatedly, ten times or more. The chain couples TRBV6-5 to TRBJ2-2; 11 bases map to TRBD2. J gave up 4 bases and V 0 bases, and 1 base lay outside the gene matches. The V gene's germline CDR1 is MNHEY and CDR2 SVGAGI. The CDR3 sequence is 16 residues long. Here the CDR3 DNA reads TGTGCCAGCAGTTACTCTAGCGGGAGGGCCACCGGGGAGCTGTTTTTT. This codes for CASSYSSGRATGELFF.

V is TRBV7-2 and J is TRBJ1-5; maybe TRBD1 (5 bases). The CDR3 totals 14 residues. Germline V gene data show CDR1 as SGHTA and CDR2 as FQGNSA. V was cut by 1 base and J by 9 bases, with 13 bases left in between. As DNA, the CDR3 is TGTGCCAGCAGCTTAGGGGGCCGGCTAGGGCCCCAGCATTTT. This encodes CASSLGGRLGPQHF.

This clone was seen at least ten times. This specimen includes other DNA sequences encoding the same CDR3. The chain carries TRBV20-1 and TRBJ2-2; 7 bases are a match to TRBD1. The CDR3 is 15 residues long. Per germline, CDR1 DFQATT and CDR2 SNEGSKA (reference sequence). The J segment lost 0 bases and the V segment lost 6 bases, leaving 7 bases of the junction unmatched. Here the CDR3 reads CSAPSQGANTGELFF. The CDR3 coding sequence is TGCAGTGCGCCGTCGCAGGGGGCGAACACCGGGGAGCTGTTTTTT.

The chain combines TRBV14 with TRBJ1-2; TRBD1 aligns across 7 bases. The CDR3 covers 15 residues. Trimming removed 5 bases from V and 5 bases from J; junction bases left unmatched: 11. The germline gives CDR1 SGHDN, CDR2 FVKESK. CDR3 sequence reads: CASSSLTGTGYGYTF. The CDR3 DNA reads TGTGCCAGCAGCTCCCTGACAGGGACGGGTTATGGCTACACCTTC.